These 30 T cell receptor beta chains were all obtained from the same sample, sequenced in a study of blood T cell repertoires in COVID-19 (TCRdb year 2020). Library method: the immunoSEQ multiplex PCR assay. Sourced from immuneACCESS, this table was stored by TCRdb with only in-frame sequences that have V and J called. A share of the clones is absent; for the studies checked, an unresolved V gene accounts for under half, and the remainder has no known explanation. The sample has approximately 250,000 clones on record, about 80% of them singletons. The ten largest clones represent approximately 16% of the sample. The sequenced material came from PBMCs or T cells enriched from blood (not recorded which). The receptor set was obtained from a man aged 40-49 years who had recovered from COVID-19.

This clone showed up just once. The genes are TRBV7-9 and TRBJ2-3, with 7 bases lining up with TRBD1. Germline CDR1 is SEHNR and CDR2 is FQNEAQ (reference sequence). The CDR3 is 16 amino acids. After removal of 5 bases from V and 2 bases from J, the junction contained 10 bases not matched to a gene. CDR3 sequence: CASSASGTAYTDTQYF. The CDR3 nucleotides read TGTGCCAGCAGCGCTTCCGGGACAGCCTACACAGATACGCAGTATTTT.

This clone was detected only once. The chain combines TRBV27 with TRBJ1-6; D ambiguous. The CDR3 consists of 14 residues. V lost 10 bases and J lost 4, with 14 bases in between. Germline V gene sequence: CDR1 MNHEY, CDR2 SMNVEV (reference sequence). The CDR3 region is CATGIEMYNSPLHF. The CDR3 nucleotides are TGTGCCACCGGGATCGAGATGTATAATTCACCCCTCCACTTT.

This clone was detected a few times. The gene calls are TRBV7-6 and TRBJ1-3; TRBD1 matches at 7 bases. V lost 5 bases, J lost 8 bases, and 6 bases stayed unmatched. Germline lookup yields CDR1 SGHVS and CDR2 FNYEAQ. The CDR3 consists of 13 residues. The CDR3 coding sequence is TGTGCCAGCAGCAGATACAGGGGAGACACCATATATTTT. This translates into CASSRYRGDTIYF.

Only one count was recorded for this clone. The chain has TRBV3-1 (or the pseudogene TRBV3-2) and TRBJ1-6; D call uncertain. Looked up from germline, CDR1 is LGHDT and CDR2 is YNNKEL (reference sequence). The CDR3 consists of 12 residues. The V end lost 9 bases, the J end lost 8 bases, and 11 bases lay between the germline ends. The CDR3 here is CASSVGDSPLHF. The CDR3 nucleotides read TGTGCCAGTTCTGTCGGGGATTCACCCCTCCACTTT.

V usage is TRBV5-1 and J usage is TRBJ2-5, with 7 bases fitting TRBD2. V lost 1 base and J lost 1; bases outside the gene matches: 4. Germline lookup yields CDR1 SGHRS and CDR2 YFSETQ. This CDR3 has 15 amino acids. CDR3 in DNA: TGCGCCAGCAGCTTGAATCCTAGCGGCCAAGAGACCCAGTACTTC. Amino acid sequence: CASSLNPSGQETQYF. Together with reference TRBV5-1 and TRBJ2-5, the CDR3 gives the full variable domain: KAGVTQTPRYLIKTRGQQVTLSCSPISGHRSVSWYQQTPGQGLQFLFEYFSETQRNKGNFPGRFSGRQFSNSRSEMNVSTLELGDSALYLCASSLNPSGQETQYFGPGTRLLVL.

As to this clone: Other DNA sequences of this sample code for an identical CDR3. The chain links TRBV5-1 to TRBJ1-1; TRBD1 aligns across 8 bases. CDR1 SGHRS and CDR2 YFSETQ come from the germline V gene. V lost 4 bases and J lost 1; bases outside the gene matches: 3. The CDR3 is made up of 14 amino acids. CDR3 in amino acids: CASSPGTGNTEAFF. In DNA, the CDR3 is TGCGCCAGCAGCCCGGGGACAGGGAACACTGAAGCTTTCTTT.

The V call is TRBV7-9, the J call TRBJ2-2; maybe TRBD1 (5 bases). The CDR3 covers 14 residues. V lost 3 bases and J 6 bases, leaving 11 bases between the germline ends. CDR1 is SEHNR, CDR2 FQNEAQ, per germline (reference sequence). The chain's CDR3 is CASSFTQGPGELFF. The CDR3 DNA sequence: TGTGCCAGCAGCTTCACGCAGGGTCCCGGGGAGCTGTTTTTT.

The chain carries TRBV7-2 and TRBJ2-7; TRBD2 aligns across 13 bases. CDR3 length equals 15 residues. V lost 5 bases and J lost 2; bases outside the gene matches: 3. Germline loops: CDR1 SGHTA, CDR2 FQGNSA. Here the CDR3 reads CASSTGLAGTYEQYF. CDR3 DNA: TGTGCCAGCAGCACGGGACTAGCGGGGACCTACGAGCAGTACTTC.

This rearrangement joins TRBV2 to TRBJ2-2; 7 nucleotides match TRBD1. Per the germline V gene, CDR1 is SNHLY and CDR2 is FYNNEI. There are 13 residues in the CDR3. V was pared by 6 bases and J by 6 bases, with 4 bases of the junction left unmatched. The CDR3 nucleotides read TGTGCCAGCAGCTTACAGGGGTCCGGGGAGCTGTTTTTT. Its protein product is CASSLQGSGELFF.

The chain combines TRBV5-1 with TRBJ2-1; 7 bases are a match to TRBD2. Per the germline V gene, CDR1 is SGHRS and CDR2 is YFSETQ. The CDR3 length is 15 residues. Germline trimming cut 3 bases from V and 2 bases from J; bases unmatched to any gene: 5. The CDR3 spells CASSWGGLAYNEQFF. CDR3 nucleotide sequence: TGCGCCAGCAGCTGGGGGGGACTGGCCTACAATGAGCAGTTCTTC.

The chain couples TRBV10-2 to TRBJ2-5, with 12 bases aligning to TRBD2. The CDR3 consists of 15 residues. With V trimmed by 6 bases and J by 1 base, 3 bases remained unmatched. Germline-derived CDR1 and CDR2 are WSHSY and SAAADI. The CDR3 DNA follows: TGCGCCAGCAGAGGACTAGCGGGGCCCCAAGAGACCCAGTACTTC. Protein product: CASRGLAGPQETQYF.

The chain is built from TRBV10-1 and TRBJ2-7; 10 bases agree with TRBD2. V was clipped by 4 bases and J by 3 bases; unmatched bases: 3. The V gene's germline CDR1 is WNHNN and CDR2 SYGVQD (reference sequence). The CDR3 sequence is 14 residues long. CDR3 region: CASSVSSGSYEQYF. The CDR3 nucleotides are TGCGCCAGCAGTGTTTCTAGCGGGAGCTACGAGCAGTACTTC.

Of note for this clone: The sample holds other DNA sequences that translate to the same CDR3. The chain uses TRBV7-2 and TRBJ1-2; 7 bases align to TRBD1. The germline V gene encodes CDR1 SGHTA and CDR2 FQGNSA. The CDR3 has 13 amino acids. Unmatched junction bases numbered 4, after V lost 4 bases and J lost 5 bases. CDR3 amino acids: CASSSRQGYGYTF. CDR3 DNA: TGTGCCAGCAGCTCTCGACAGGGATATGGCTACACCTTC.

This clone was seen once. In DNA form, the CDR3 reads TGTGCCAGCAGCGTAGCTCCTTCAGGGGTGGGCGAGCAGTACTTC. It yields the protein CASSVAPSGVGEQYF. This sequence joins TRBV9 and TRBJ2-7; TRBD1 is a possible D gene (6 bases). This CDR3 comprises 15 residues. The V end was cut by 0 bases, the J end by 6 bases, with 16 bases between. Germline CDR1 and CDR2: SGDLS and YYNGEE.

This chain joins TRBV4-1 and TRBJ1-1, with 7 nucleotides matching TRBD1. The CDR3 has 15 residues. Germline-derived CDR1 and CDR2 are MGHRA and YSYEKL. The junction had 13 bases not matched to a gene; V was cut back by 7 bases and J by 5 bases. The CDR3 is CASNHPGQSRTEAFF. The DNA of the CDR3 is TGCGCCAGCAACCATCCGGGACAGTCCAGAACTGAAGCTTTCTTT.

The V and J genes are TRBV30 and TRBJ2-3; no definite D call. Germline V gene data show CDR1 as GTSNPN and CDR2 as SVGIG (reference sequence). There are 13 residues in the CDR3. With 2 bases removed from V and 6 bases from J, the gap between germline ends came to 12 bases. The CDR3 nucleotides read TGTGCCTGGAGTACCCGATTCGGGGATACGCAGTATTTT. Residues: CAWSTRFGDTQYF.

The chain is built from TRBV30 and TRBJ1-1; D unresolved. The germline V and J ends were trimmed by 2 bases and 8 bases, with 12 bases remaining between them. This CDR3 is built from 12 residues. Germline values: CDR1 GTSNPN, CDR2 SVGIG (reference sequence). CDR3: CAWSYAGSEAFF. The DNA for the CDR3 is TGTGCCTGGAGTTATGCGGGGTCCGAAGCTTTCTTT.

This clone was observed a single time. The chain is built from TRBV19 and TRBJ1-2, with TRBD1 identical over 7 bases. Germline values: CDR1 LNHDA, CDR2 SQIVND (reference sequence). J gave up 7 bases and V 5 bases, and 16 bases lay outside the gene matches. CDR3 length: 16 residues. DNA of the CDR3: TGTGCCAGTAGTTCCCCCGGGACAGCGGGCTTGCTTGGCTACACCTTC. Its translation: CASSSPGTAGLLGYTF. The entire variable domain, with the rest obtained from reference TRBV19 and TRBJ1-2, is as follows: DGGITQSPKYLFRKEGQNVTLSCEQNLNHDAMYWYRQDPGQGLRLIYYSQIVNDFQKGDIAEGYSVSREKKESFPLTVTSAQKNPTAFYLCASSSPGTAGLLGYTFGSGTRLTVV.

The V gene is TRBV29-1, the J gene TRBJ1-2; the D gene is possibly TRBD1 (6 bases). The ends were cut back, 4 bases at V and 5 bases at J, with 14 bases in the middle. Germline lookup yields CDR1 SQVTM and CDR2 ANQGSEA. The CDR3 is 13 residues long. The CDR3: CSVAPDRLYGYTF. The CDR3 bases are TGCAGCGTTGCCCCCGACAGGCTGTATGGCTACACCTTC.

The rearrangement joins TRBV20-1 to TRBJ2-7, with a possible D match to TRBD1 (6 bases). CDR1 is DFQATT, CDR2 SNEGSKA, per germline (reference sequence). CDR3 size: 11 residues. With 8 bases removed from V and 2 bases from J, the gap between germline ends came to 10 bases. The CDR3 bases are TGCAGTACAACAGGGACCTACGAGCAGTACTTC. It translates to CSTTGTYEQYF.

This clone was picked up one time. V is TRBV19 and J is TRBJ2-3, with a tentative D call TRBD2 (7 bases). The CDR3 spans 16 residues. Germline CDR1 reads LNHDA; CDR2 reads SQIVND (reference sequence). The ends were cut back, 1 base at V and 2 bases at J, with 13 bases in the middle. The CDR3 nucleotides read TGTGCCAGTAGTATAGTCGGGGGGCTACCCACAGATACGCAGTATTTT. It codes for CASSIVGGLPTDTQYF. The entire variable domain, with the rest obtained from reference TRBV19 and TRBJ2-3, is as follows: DGGITQSPKYLFRKEGQNVTLSCEQNLNHDAMYWYRQDPGQGLRLIYYSQIVNDFQKGDIAEGYSVSREKKESFPLTVTSAQKNPTAFYLCASSIVGGLPTDTQYFGPGTRLTVL.

This chain links TRBV30 with TRBJ1-3, with 7 bases lining up with TRBD1. Germline V gene lookup returns CDR1 GTSNPN and CDR2 SVGIG (reference sequence). This CDR3 has 16 amino acids. V lost 1 base to trimming and J lost 0 bases; unmatched junction nucleotides: 6. The CDR3 loop reads CAWSGETGVSGNTIYF. The CDR3 DNA follows: TGTGCCTGGAGTGGTGAAACAGGGGTCTCTGGAAACACCATATATTTT.

The rearrangement links TRBV7-3 to TRBJ1-6, with 9 nucleotides matching TRBD1. The germline V gene has CDR1 SGHTA and CDR2 FQGTGA. This CDR3 has 15 amino acids. The V and J ends lost 2 bases and 9 bases, in that order; junction bases with no gene match: 5. CDR3 sequence reads: CASSLGTGIGSPLHF. The DNA of the CDR3 is TGTGCCAGCAGCTTAGGGACAGGGATAGGTTCACCCCTCCACTTT.

This sequence joins TRBV27 and TRBJ2-3; TRBD1 might be the D (5 bases). CDR3 size: 14 residues. Germline CDR1 MNHEY, CDR2 SMNVEV (reference sequence). V gave up 4 bases and J gave up 2 bases, with 10 bases separating them. This chain's CDR3 is CASSSGHITDTQYF. The CDR3, as DNA: TGTGCCAGCAGTTCCGGACATATCACAGATACGCAGTATTTT.

This clone was seen a single time. The J gene is TRBJ2-3, the V gene TRBV4-2, with TRBD2 matching 11 bases. There are 17 residues in the CDR3. J was trimmed by 6 bases and V by 0 bases; bases with no gene match: 8. The germline V gene encodes CDR1 LGHNA and CDR2 YNFKEQ. CDR3 bases: TGTGCCAGCAGCCAAGATCTAGCGGGGGGCTCCAGGGATACGCAGTATTTT. It yields the protein CASSQDLAGGSRDTQYF.

The chain employs TRBV9 and TRBJ2-1; 10 bases are a match to TRBD1. The CDR3 covers 15 residues. The V gene's germline CDR1 is SGDLS and CDR2 YYNGEE. The ends lost 3 bases at V and 4 bases at J; junction bases unmatched: 4. DNA for the CDR3: TGTGCCAGCAGCGCGGGACAGGGGCGGTACAATGAGCAGTTCTTC. Residues: CASSAGQGRYNEQFF.

The CDR3, as DNA: TGCAGTGCTAGTCAACAGGGGGTGGGCGAGCAGTACTTC. Its protein product is CSASQQGVGEQYF. J is TRBJ2-7 and V is TRBV20-1, with 8 bases identical to TRBD1. Germline V gene lookup returns CDR1 DFQATT and CDR2 SNEGSKA (reference sequence). With V trimmed by 3 bases and J by 6 bases, 7 bases remained unmatched. This CDR3 is 13 amino acids long.

The gene calls are TRBV4-1 and TRBJ2-1, with D maybe TRBD1 (7 bases). This CDR3 comprises 18 residues. V was pared by 4 bases and J by 8 bases, with 27 bases between. Germline CDR1 MGHRA, CDR2 YSYEKL. This CDR3 reads CASSLPQGGLSTSDEQFF. In DNA, the CDR3 is TGCGCCAGCAGCCTACCCCAGGGGGGCCTCTCCACCTCCGATGAGCAGTTCTTC.

The V call is TRBV12-3 or TRBV12-4, the J call TRBJ1-6; no firm D call. V was clipped by 8 bases and J by 4 bases, with 6 bases between them. This CDR3 region has 12 residues. The DNA of the CDR3 is TGTGCCAGCGGCCAGTATAATTCACCCCTCCACTTT. It specifies CASGQYNSPLHF.

In its sample, this clone was seen a few times. The chain combines TRBV3-1 (or the pseudogene TRBV3-2) with TRBJ2-2, with D possibly TRBD1 on 6 matching bases. CDR3 size: 15 residues. CDR1 LGHDT and CDR2 YNNKEL come from the germline V gene (reference sequence). Trimming removed 0 bases at V and 3 bases at J, with 8 bases between. CDR3 nucleotide sequence: TGTGCCAGCAGCCAAGAAGGGGGATACACCGGGGAGCTGTTTTTT. Translation: CASSQEGGYTGELFF.